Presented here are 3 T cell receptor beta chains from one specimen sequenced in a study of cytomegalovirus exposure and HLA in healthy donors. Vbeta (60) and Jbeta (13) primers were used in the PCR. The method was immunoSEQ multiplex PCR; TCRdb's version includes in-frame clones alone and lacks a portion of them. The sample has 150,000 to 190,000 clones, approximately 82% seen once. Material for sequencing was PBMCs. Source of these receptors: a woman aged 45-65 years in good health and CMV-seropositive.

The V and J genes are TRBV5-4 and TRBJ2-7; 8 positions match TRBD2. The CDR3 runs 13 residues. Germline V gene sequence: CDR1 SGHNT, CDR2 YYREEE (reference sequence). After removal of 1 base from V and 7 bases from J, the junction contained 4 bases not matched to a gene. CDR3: CASSLPGGREQYF. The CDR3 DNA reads TGTGCCAGCAGCTTGCCGGGGGGGCGAGAGCAGTACTTC.

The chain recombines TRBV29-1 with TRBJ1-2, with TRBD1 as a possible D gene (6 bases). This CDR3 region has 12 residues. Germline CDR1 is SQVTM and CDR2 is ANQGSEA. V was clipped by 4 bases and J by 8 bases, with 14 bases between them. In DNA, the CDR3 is TGCAGCGTTGCGAGGGGGAATCAGGGCTACACCTTC. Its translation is CSVARGNQGYTF.

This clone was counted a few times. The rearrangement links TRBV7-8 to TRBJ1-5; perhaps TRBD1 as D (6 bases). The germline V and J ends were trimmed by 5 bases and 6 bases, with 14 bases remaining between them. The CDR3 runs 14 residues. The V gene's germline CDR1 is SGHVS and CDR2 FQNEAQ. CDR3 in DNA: TGTGCCAGCAGCCCCGAGGGGGGGCTTCAGCCCCAGCATTTT. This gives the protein CASSPEGGLQPQHF.